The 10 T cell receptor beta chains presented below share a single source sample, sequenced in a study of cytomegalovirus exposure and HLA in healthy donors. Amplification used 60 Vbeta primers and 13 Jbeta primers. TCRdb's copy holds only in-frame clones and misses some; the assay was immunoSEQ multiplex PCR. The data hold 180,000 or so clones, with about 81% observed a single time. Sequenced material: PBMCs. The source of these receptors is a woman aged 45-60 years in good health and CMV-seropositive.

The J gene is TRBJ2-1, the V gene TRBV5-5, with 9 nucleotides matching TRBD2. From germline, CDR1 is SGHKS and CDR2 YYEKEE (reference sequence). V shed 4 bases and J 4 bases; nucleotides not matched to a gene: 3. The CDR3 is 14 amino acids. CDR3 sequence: CASSRAGGYNEQFF. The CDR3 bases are TGTGCCAGCAGCCGAGCGGGGGGTTACAATGAGCAGTTCTTC.

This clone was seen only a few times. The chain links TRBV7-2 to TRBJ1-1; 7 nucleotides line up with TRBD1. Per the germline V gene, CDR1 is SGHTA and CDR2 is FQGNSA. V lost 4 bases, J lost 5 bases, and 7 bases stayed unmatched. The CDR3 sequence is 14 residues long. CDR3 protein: CASSSRYRGTEAFF. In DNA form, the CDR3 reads TGTGCCAGCAGCTCACGGTACAGGGGAACTGAAGCTTTCTTT.

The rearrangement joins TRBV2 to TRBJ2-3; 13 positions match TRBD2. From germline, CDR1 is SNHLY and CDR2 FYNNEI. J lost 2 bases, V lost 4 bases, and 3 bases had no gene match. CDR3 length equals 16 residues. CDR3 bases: TGTGCCAGCAGTGGGACTAGCGGGGGCCTCACAGATACGCAGTATTTT. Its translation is CASSGTSGGLTDTQYF.

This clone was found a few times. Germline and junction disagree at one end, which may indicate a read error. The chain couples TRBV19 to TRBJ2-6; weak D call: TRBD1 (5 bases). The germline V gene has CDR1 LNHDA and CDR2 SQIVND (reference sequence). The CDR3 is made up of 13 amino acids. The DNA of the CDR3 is TGTGCCAGTAGTATCTCTGGGGCCAACGGCCTGACTTTC. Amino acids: CASSISGANGLTF.

CDR3 amino acids: CAIRQLGGGDNNEQFF. The CDR3, as DNA: TGTGCCATCAGACAGCTTGGAGGGGGGGATAACAATGAGCAGTTCTTC. The chain uses TRBV10-3 and TRBJ2-1, with D maybe TRBD2 (7 bases). The germline V gene encodes CDR1 ENHRY and CDR2 SYGVKD. V was trimmed by 6 bases and J by 5 bases, leaving 20 bases between them. The CDR3 is 16 residues long.

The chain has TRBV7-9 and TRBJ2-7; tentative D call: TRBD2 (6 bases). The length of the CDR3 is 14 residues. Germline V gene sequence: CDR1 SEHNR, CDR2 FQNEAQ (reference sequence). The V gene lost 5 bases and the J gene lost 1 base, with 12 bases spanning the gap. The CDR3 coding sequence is TGTGCCAGCAGCACGGGACTCTCGTCCTACGAGCAGTACTTC. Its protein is CASSTGLSSYEQYF.

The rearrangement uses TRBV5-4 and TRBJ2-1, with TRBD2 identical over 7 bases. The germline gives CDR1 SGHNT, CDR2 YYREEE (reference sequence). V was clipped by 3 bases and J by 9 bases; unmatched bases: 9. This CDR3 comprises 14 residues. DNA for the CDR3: TGTGCCAGCAGCTCTTGGGGGAGGGAAGTTGAGCAGTTCTTC. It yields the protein CASSSWGREVEQFF.

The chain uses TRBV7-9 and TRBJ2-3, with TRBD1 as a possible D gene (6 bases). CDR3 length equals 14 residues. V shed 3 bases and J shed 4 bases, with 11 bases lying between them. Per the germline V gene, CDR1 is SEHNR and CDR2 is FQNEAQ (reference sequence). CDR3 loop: CASSFQGIADTQYF. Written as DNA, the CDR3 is TGTGCCAGCAGCTTTCAGGGGATAGCAGATACGCAGTATTTT.

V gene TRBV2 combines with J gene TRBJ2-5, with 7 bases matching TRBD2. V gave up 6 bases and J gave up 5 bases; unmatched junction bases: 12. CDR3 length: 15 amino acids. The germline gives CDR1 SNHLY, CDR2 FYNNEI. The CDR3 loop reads CASRLREVGSETQYF. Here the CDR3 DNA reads TGTGCCAGCAGACTCCGGGAGGTGGGTTCGGAGACCCAGTACTTC.

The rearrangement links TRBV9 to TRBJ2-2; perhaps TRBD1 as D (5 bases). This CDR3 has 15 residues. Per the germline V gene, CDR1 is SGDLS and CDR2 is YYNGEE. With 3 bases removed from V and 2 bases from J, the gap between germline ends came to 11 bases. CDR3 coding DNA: TGTGCCAGCAGCGGCCAGGGCAGTAACACCGGGGAGCTGTTTTTT. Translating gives CASSGQGSNTGELFF. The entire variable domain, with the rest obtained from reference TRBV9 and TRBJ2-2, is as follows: DSGVTQTPKHLITATGQRVTLRCSPRSGDLSVYWYQQSLDQGLQFLIQYYNGEERAKGNILERFSAQQFPDLHSELNLSSLELGDSALYFCASSGQGSNTGELFFGEGSRLTVL.